One sample yielded the 20 T cell receptor beta chains listed below, sequenced in a study of control samples from healthy donors and cancer patients. Generated by immunoSEQ multiplex PCR, the TCRdb table keeps only in-frame clones and is missing some. The sample lists 350,000 to 450,000 clones; 90% were seen once. Sequences were obtained from PBMCs. These receptors all come from a man aged 40-49 years with head and neck cancer.

This sequence joins TRBV9 and TRBJ1-4, with D possibly being TRBD1 (6 bases). Per germline, CDR1 SGDLS and CDR2 YYNGEE. The CDR3 has 16 residues. Trimming cost V 4 bases and J 5 bases, with 18 bases left between them. CDR3 region: CASSSHKGGLNEKLFF. In DNA form, the CDR3 reads TGTGCCAGCAGCTCTCATAAGGGGGGGCTGAATGAAAAACTGTTTTTT.

The V gene is TRBV18, the J gene TRBJ2-7; 14 bases are a match to TRBD2. Germline-derived CDR1 and CDR2 are KGHSH and LQKENI. The CDR3 length is 14 residues. Germline trimming cut 4 bases from V and 5 bases from J; bases unmatched to any gene: 1. The DNA for the CDR3 is TGTGCCAGCTCACTGGGACTAGCGGGAGACGAGCAGTACTTC. Its protein is CASSLGLAGDEQYF.

The rearrangement links TRBV5-4 to TRBJ1-1; TRBD1 matches 8 bases. V lost 6 bases to trimming and J lost 5 bases; unmatched junction nucleotides: 6. The CDR3 sequence is 13 residues long. Germline CDR1 is SGHNT and CDR2 is YYREEE (reference sequence). DNA of the CDR3: TGTGCCAGCAAAGGACAGGGAGTGACTGAAGCTTTCTTT. It specifies CASKGQGVTEAFF.

The chain recombines TRBV11-2 with TRBJ2-7, with 7 bases that match TRBD1. Trimming removed 0 bases from V and 2 bases from J; junction bases left unmatched: 10. This CDR3 has 17 amino acids. The V gene's germline CDR1 is SGHAT and CDR2 FQNNGV. The CDR3 nucleotides are TGTGCCAGCAGCTTAGATTTCGCCAGGGGGATCACCTACGAGCAGTACTTC. Its translation is CASSLDFARGITYEQYF.

The CDR3 is CASSVAGTGSNTEAFF. In nucleotides, the CDR3 is TGTGCCAGCAGCGTAGCTGGGACAGGGTCGAACACTGAAGCTTTCTTT. The V gene is TRBV9, the J gene TRBJ1-1, with TRBD1 matching over 9 bases. The CDR3 is made up of 16 amino acids. CDR1 and CDR2 (germline): SGDLS, YYNGEE. V gave up 0 bases and J gave up 1 base; unmatched junction bases: 4.

V and J are TRBV10-3 and TRBJ2-7; D is undetermined. Germline CDR1 ENHRY, CDR2 SYGVKD. The CDR3 spans 13 residues. Trimming took 2 bases from V and 2 from J, leaving 7 bases between them. The CDR3 DNA follows: TGTGCCATCAGTGAGAATCCGACCTACGAGCAGTACTTC. This translates into CAISENPTYEQYF.

The rearrangement joins TRBV5-1 to TRBJ1-5; maybe TRBD1 (5 bases). The V gene lost 5 bases and the J gene lost 5 bases, with 11 bases spanning the gap. The CDR3 consists of 13 residues. Germline CDR1 reads SGHRS; CDR2 reads YFSETQ. CDR3 sequence: CASSLGVDQPQHF. DNA for the CDR3: TGCGCCAGCAGTTTAGGGGTAGATCAGCCCCAGCATTTT.

This clone was counted between two and nine times. The chain links TRBV13 to TRBJ2-5; weak D call: TRBD2 (5 bases). V was clipped by 4 bases and J by 3 bases, with 9 bases between them. The CDR3 sequence is 13 residues long. Germline CDR1 and CDR2: PRHDT and FYEKMQ (reference sequence). The CDR3 here is CASSSQLEETQYF. CDR3 nucleotides: TGTGCCAGCAGCTCGCAACTAGAAGAGACCCAGTACTTC.

The rearrangement uses TRBV6-5 and TRBJ1-2, with a tentative D call TRBD1 (5 bases). Per the germline V gene, CDR1 is MNHEY and CDR2 is SVGAGI. This CDR3 region has 15 residues. Trimming shortened V by 4 bases and J by 7 bases, and 19 bases separated the two germline ends. The DNA of the CDR3 is TGTGCCAGCAGTTCCCCGGGACGCCCCACAGGTGGCTACACCTTC. This gives the protein CASSSPGRPTGGYTF.

The chain combines TRBV27 with TRBJ2-7; maybe TRBD2 (5 bases). The CDR3 sequence is 13 residues long. CDR1 MNHEY and CDR2 SMNVEV come from the germline V gene (reference sequence). Trimming pared 4 bases from V and 2 bases from J, leaving 9 bases between. The CDR3 DNA reads as TGTGCCAGCAGTTACGGGGAGACCTACGAGCAGTACTTC. Its protein is CASSYGETYEQYF.

The rearrangement uses TRBV25-1 and TRBJ2-5; no clear D gene. Trimming stripped 4 bases from V and 5 bases from J, with 2 bases between. This CDR3 is built from 10 residues. The germline gives CDR1 MGHDK, CDR2 SYGVNS. DNA for the CDR3: TGTGCCAGCAGTGGTGAGACCCAGTACTTC. This gives the protein CASSGETQYF.

This chain joins TRBV15 and TRBJ1-3; D gene ambiguous. The CDR3 length is 13 residues. The ends were cut back, 0 bases at V and 11 bases at J, with 11 bases in the middle. The V gene's germline CDR1 is LNHNV and CDR2 YYDKDF (reference sequence). The CDR3 protein is CATSRDRTRAIYF. Written as DNA, the CDR3 is TGTGCCACCAGCAGAGATCGGACTAGGGCCATATATTTT.

The chain employs TRBV15 and TRBJ1-2; no clear D. Trimming took off 4 bases at V and 2 bases at J, with 14 bases between the two ends. Per germline, CDR1 LNHNV and CDR2 YYDKDF (reference sequence). This CDR3 comprises 15 residues. CDR3 residues: CATSIERRGNYGYTF. As DNA, the CDR3 is TGTGCCACCAGCATCGAAAGAAGAGGAAACTATGGCTACACCTTC.

This clone showed up just once. V usage is TRBV29-1 and J usage is TRBJ1-2, with D perhaps TRBD1 (6 bases). The V gene's germline CDR1 is SQVTM and CDR2 ANQGSEA. CDR3 length equals 11 residues. V lost 7 bases and J lost 6, with 12 bases in between. The CDR3 reads CSATGIDGYTF. CDR3 nucleotide sequence: TGCAGCGCTACAGGGATCGATGGCTACACCTTC.

This clone was counted only a few times. CDR3 protein: CASSLAPIGEQYF. The CDR3 DNA follows: TGTGCCAGCAGCTTAGCGCCAATTGGCGAGCAGTACTTC. This chain joins TRBV11-1 and TRBJ2-7; no clear D gene. The germline V gene has CDR1 SGHAT and CDR2 FQDESV (reference sequence). This CDR3 contains 13 residues. V was cut by 0 bases and J by 6 bases, with 9 bases left in between.

The V call is TRBV14, the J call TRBJ2-1; 7 bases fit TRBD2. The length of the CDR3 is 21 residues. V gave up 1 base and J gave up 6 bases; unmatched junction bases: 24. Germline-derived CDR1 and CDR2 are SGHDN and FVKESK. The CDR3 coding sequence is TGTGCCAGCAGCCAAGTTTTTGGTGAGGGGCTTCCGACTAGCTTAGGCAATGAGCAGTTCTTC. Protein: CASSQVFGEGLPTSLGNEQFF.

The genes are TRBV19 and TRBJ1-4, with 7 bases lining up with TRBD1. The trim removed 3 bases at V and 4 bases at J, leaving 2 bases unmatched. This CDR3 comprises 14 residues. Germline CDR1 reads LNHDA; CDR2 reads SQIVND (reference sequence). The CDR3, as DNA: TGTGCCAGTAGTATTGGACAGGATAATGAAAAACTGTTTTTT. Translation: CASSIGQDNEKLFF. The whole variable domain, remainder taken from reference TRBV19 and TRBJ1-4, is DGGITQSPKYLFRKEGQNVTLSCEQNLNHDAMYWYRQDPGQGLRLIYYSQIVNDFQKGDIAEGYSVSREKKESFPLTVTSAQKNPTAFYLCASSIGQDNEKLFFGSGTQLSVL.

The rearrangement links TRBV7-9 to TRBJ1-1; possible D gene TRBD1, 6 bases. The V end was cut by 3 bases, the J end by 1 base, with 9 bases between. CDR1 is SEHNR and CDR2 is FQNEAQ in the germline V gene (reference sequence). The CDR3 is 14 residues long. The CDR3 bases are TGTGCCAGCAGCTTTGGGGGCACGAACACTGAAGCTTTCTTT. Its translation: CASSFGGTNTEAFF.

This chain joins TRBV29-1 and TRBJ2-4, with TRBD1 matching over 8 bases. V trimming: 3 bases; J trimming: 9 bases; junction bases outside the gene matches: 4. The CDR3 has 12 residues. From germline, CDR1 is SQVTM and CDR2 ANQGSEA. CDR3 region: CSVEGQGAIQYF. Written as DNA, the CDR3 is TGCAGCGTTGAGGGCCAGGGGGCCATTCAGTACTTC.

This chain uses TRBV24-1 with TRBJ2-5; D is possibly TRBD2 (6 bases). Germline CDR1 reads KGHDR; CDR2 reads SFDVKD. The length of the CDR3 is 16 residues. V was cut by 3 bases and J by 5 bases, with 18 bases left in between. CDR3 residues: CATSDGTSVHGETQYF. CDR3 sequence (DNA): TGTGCCACCAGTGATGGGACTTCTGTACATGGGGAGACCCAGTACTTC.